The T cell receptor beta chain described here comes from a study of cytomegalovirus exposure and HLA in healthy donors. The study ran its PCR with 60 Vbeta and 13 Jbeta primers. Assay used: immunoSEQ multiplex PCR; TCRdb lists only in-frame clones, some missing. The sample holds approximately 100,000 clones; 84% are singletons and the top ten take more than 0.95%. Trimming took 0 bases from V and 1 from J, leaving 15 bases between them. The length of the CDR3 is 17 residues. Germline values: CDR1 KGHSH, CDR2 LQKENI. This receptor was identified in a woman aged 18-30 years in good health and CMV-seronegative. The V call is TRBV18, the J call TRBJ1-1, with D uncertain. The material sequenced was PBMCs. The CDR3 loop reads CASSPPGLSAGNTEAFF. The DNA for the CDR3 is TGTGCCAGCTCACCACCTGGTCTCTCAGCGGGGAACACTGAAGCTTTCTTT. The full variable domain, in which reference TRBV18 and TRBJ1-1 provide the parts outside the CDR3, is NAGVMQNPRHLVRRRGQEARLRCSPMKGHSHVYWYRQLPEEGLKFMVYLQKENIIDESGMPKERFSAEFPKEGPSILRIQQVVRGDSAAYFCASSPPGLSAGNTEAFFGQGTRLTVV.